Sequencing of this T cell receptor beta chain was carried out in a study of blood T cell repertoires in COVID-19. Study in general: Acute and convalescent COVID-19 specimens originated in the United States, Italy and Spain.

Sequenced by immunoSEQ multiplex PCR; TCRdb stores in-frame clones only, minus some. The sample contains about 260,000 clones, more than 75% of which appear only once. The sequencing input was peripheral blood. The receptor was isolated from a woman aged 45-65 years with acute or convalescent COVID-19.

The CDR3 DNA follows: TGTGCCAGTAGGGCAGGTGCGAATCAGCCCCAGCATTTT. It yields the protein CASRAGANQPQHF. The rearrangement joins TRBV19 to TRBJ1-5, with D hard to call. Germline values: CDR1 LNHDA, CDR2 SQIVND (reference sequence). V lost 6 bases and J 4 bases, leaving 10 bases between the germline ends. This CDR3 has 13 residues.